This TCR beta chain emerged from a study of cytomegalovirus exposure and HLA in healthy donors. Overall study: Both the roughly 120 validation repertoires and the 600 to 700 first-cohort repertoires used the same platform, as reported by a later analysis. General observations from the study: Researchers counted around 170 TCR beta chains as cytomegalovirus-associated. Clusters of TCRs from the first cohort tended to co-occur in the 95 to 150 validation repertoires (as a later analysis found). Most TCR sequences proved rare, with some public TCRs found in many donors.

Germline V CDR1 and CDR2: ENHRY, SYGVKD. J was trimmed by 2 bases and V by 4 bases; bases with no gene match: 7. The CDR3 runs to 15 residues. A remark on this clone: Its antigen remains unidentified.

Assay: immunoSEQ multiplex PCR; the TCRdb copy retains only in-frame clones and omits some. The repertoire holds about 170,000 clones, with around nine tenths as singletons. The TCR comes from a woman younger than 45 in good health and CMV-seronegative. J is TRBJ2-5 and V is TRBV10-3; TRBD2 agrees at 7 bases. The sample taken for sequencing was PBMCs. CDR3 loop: CAISGGAGPQETQYF. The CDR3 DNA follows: TGTGCCATCAGTGGGGGAGCGGGGCCTCAAGAGACCCAGTACTTC.